The T cell receptor beta chain described here comes from a study of blood T cell repertoires in COVID-19. V shed 6 bases and J 8 bases; nucleotides not matched to a gene: 7. Germline V lookup: CDR1 MNHEY, CDR2 SVGAGI. The CDR3 runs 13 residues. The repertoire was sequenced with immunoSEQ multiplex PCR; TCRdb's copy has only in-frame clones and lacks some. The sample gives a few hundred thousand clones, about 82% of which show up once; around 1.5% is in the top ten. The clonotype was recovered from a woman aged 50 to 60 with acute or convalescent COVID-19. The V and J genes are TRBV6-5 and TRBJ1-2; 9 bases map to TRBD1. Specimen: peripheral blood. The CDR3 bases are TGTGCCAGCAGAGTTACAGGGGGCGACGGCTACACCTTC. Its translation is CASRVTGGDGYTF.